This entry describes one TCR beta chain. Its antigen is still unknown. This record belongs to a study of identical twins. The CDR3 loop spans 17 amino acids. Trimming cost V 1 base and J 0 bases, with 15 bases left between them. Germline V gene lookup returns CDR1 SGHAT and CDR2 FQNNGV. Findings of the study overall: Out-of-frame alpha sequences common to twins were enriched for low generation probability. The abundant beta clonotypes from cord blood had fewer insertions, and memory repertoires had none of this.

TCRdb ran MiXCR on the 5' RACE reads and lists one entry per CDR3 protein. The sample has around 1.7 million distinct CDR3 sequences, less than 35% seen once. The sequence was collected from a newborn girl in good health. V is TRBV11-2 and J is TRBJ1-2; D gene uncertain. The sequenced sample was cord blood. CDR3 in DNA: TGTGCCAGCAGCTTAGTTCCCTTAAGCCCATCTAACTATGGCTACACCTTC. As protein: CASSLVPLSPSNYGYTF.